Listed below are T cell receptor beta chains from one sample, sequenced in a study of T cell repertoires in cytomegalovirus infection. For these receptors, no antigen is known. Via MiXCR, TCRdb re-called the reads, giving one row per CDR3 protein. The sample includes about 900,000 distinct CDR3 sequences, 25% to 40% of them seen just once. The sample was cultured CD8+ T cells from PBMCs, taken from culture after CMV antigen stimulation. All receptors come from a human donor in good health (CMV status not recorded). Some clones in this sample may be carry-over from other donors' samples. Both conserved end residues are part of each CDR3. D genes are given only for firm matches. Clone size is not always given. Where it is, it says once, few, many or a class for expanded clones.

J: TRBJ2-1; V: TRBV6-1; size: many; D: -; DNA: TGTGCCAGCAACCAGTCCCCGCCGGATGAGCAGTTCTTC; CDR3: CASNQSPPDEQFF
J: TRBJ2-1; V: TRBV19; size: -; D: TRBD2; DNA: TGTGCCAGTAGTATGGCGGGGGTCACTCCCTACAATGAGCAGTTCTTC; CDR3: CASSMAGVTPYNEQFF
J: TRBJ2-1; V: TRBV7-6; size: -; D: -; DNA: TGTGCCAGCAGCCTCTCGGGGGGCCATTCCTACGAGCAGTTCTTC; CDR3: CASSLSGGHSYEQFF
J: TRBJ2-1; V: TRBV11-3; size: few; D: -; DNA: TGTGCCAGCAGCTTGTCGGGGAGAGGGAACAATGAGCAGTTCTTC; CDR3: CASSLSGRGNNEQFF
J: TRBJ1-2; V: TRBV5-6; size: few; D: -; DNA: TGTGCCAGCAGCTGGGGGTCCTATGACGGCTACACCTTC; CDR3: CASSWGSYDGYTF
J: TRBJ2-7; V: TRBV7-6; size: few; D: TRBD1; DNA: TGTGCCAGCAGCTTAGAGGTTGGACAGGGGCGAACCATCCACCCCTACGAGCAGTACTTC; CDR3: CASSLEVGQGRTIHPYEQYF
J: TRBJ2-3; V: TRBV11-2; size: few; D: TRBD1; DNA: TGTGCCAGCAGCTTAGATCTTTGGGGACAGGGGAGGGCAGATACGCAGTATTTT; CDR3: CASSLDLWGQGRADTQYF
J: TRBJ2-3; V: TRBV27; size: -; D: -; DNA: TGTGTCAGCACCGTCGGAAATACGCAGTATTTT; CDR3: CVSTVGNTQYF
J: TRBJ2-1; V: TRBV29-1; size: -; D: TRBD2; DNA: TGCAGCGTTGGTGAGCGGGGGGGCCGTTACGATGAGCAGTTCTTC; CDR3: CSVGERGGRYDEQFF
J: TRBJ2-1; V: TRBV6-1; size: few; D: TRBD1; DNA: TGTGCCAGCTGGGACAGGGGGAATGAGCAGTTCTTC; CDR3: CASWDRGNEQFF
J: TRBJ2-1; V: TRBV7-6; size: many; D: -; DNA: TGTGCCAGCAGCTTCGGCAGCGATGAGCAGTTCTTC; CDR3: CASSFGSDEQFF
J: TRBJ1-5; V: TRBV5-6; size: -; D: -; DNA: TGTGCCAGCAGCCCCTGGGGTGGCAATAGCAATCAGCCCCAGCATTTT; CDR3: CASSPWGGNSNQPQHF
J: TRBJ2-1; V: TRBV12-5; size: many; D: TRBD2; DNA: TGTGCTAGTGGTTTGGTCACACTAGCGGGGGGGCTTGAGCAGTTCTTC; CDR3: CASGLVTLAGGLEQFF
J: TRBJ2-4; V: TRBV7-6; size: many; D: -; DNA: TGTGCCAGCAGCCCCAGGGGGGGAGCCAAAAACATTCAGTACTTC; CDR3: CASSPRGGAKNIQYF
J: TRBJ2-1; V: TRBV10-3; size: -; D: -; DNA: TGTGCCATCAGTGGGGACGCGGACAATGAGCAGTTCTTC; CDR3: CAISGDADNEQFF
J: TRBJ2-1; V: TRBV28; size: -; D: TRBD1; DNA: TGTGCCAGCAGTTTATTGCTGGCAGGGGGCCTCAATGAGCAGTTCTTC; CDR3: CASSLLLAGGLNEQFF
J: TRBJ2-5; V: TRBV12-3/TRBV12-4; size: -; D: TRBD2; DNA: TGTGCCAGCAGTTTTCTAGCGGGGGGGCGGATCGATGAGACCCAGTACTTC; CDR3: CASSFLAGGRIDETQYF
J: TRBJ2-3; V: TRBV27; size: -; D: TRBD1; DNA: TGTGCCAGTTCCGGGACAGTAACAGATACGCAGTATTTT; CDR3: CASSGTVTDTQYF
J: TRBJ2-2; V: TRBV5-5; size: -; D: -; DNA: TGTGCCAGCAGCCTGGACATGCGGGACACCGGGGAGCTGTTTTTT; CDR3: CASSLDMRDTGELFF
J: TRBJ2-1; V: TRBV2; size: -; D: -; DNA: TGTGCGAAGCAGTGGGGGACTTTCAGCAATGAGCAGTTCTTC; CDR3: CAKQWGTFSNEQFF
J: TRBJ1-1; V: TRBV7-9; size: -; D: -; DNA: TGTGCCAGCAGCTCCAAGCGCCCCTTGGCTGCTTTCTTT; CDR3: CASSSKRPLAAFF
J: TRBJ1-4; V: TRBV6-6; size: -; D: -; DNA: TGTGCCAGCAGTTACTCGAGTCTATCGGGGCGAACTGAAAAACTGTTTTTT; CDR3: CASSYSSLSGRTEKLFF
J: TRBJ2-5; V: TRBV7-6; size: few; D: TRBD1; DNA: TGTGCCAGCAGGGAAAGGACAGGAGCACGGGAGACCCAGTACTTC; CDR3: CASRERTGARETQYF
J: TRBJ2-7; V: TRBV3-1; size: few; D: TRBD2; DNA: TGTGCCAGCAGCCAAGAAGGGGCTAGCGGTCAAAACGAGCAGTACTTC; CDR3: CASSQEGASGQNEQYF
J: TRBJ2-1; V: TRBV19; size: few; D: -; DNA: TGTGCCAGTAGTATTGGCTCAGGGGCAGGTATGGATGAGCAGTTCTTC; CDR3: CASSIGSGAGMDEQFF
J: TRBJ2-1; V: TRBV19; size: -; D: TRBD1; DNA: TGTGCCAGTAGTGGACAGGGGGTCTCCTACAATGAGCAGTTCTTC; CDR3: CASSGQGVSYNEQFF
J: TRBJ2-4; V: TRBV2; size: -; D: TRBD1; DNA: TGTGCCAGCAGGGACTCGGGACAGGGCTACTTC; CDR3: CASRDSGQGYF
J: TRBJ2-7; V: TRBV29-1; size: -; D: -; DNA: TGCAGCGTTGTAACCGGGGGCTCCTACGAGCAGTACTTC; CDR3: CSVVTGGSYEQYF
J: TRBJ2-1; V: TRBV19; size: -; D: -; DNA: TGTGCCAGTAGTCGAGGGGGGGGACTTCGTAGCTCCTACAATGAGCAGTTCTTC; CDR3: CASSRGGGLRSSYNEQFF
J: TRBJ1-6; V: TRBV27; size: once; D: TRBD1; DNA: TGTGCCAGCAGTCCCACGACAGGGGCATCCTATAATTCACCCCTCCACTTT; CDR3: CASSPTTGASYNSPLHF
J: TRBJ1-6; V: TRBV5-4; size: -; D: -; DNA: TGTGCCAGCAGCTTGTTCCCCTATAATTCACCCCTCCACTTT; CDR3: CASSLFPYNSPLHF
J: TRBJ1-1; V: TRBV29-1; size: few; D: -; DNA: TGCAGGGTAGGGGGTGGCACTGAAGCTTTCTTT; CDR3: CRVGGGTEAFF
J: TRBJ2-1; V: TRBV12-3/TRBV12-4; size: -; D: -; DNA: TGTGCCTGGGGGCAGAAAAAGAATGAGCAGTTCTTC; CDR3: CAWGQKKNEQFF
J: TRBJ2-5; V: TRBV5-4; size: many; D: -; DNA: TGTGCCAGCAGTCTACGGGGGGCGGAGGAGACCCAGTACTTC; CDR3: CASSLRGAEETQYF
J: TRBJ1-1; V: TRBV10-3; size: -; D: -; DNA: TGTGCCATCAGTGAAGGGGACACTGAAGCTTTCTTT; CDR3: CAISEGDTEAFF
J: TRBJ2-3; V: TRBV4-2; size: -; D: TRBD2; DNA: TGTGCCAGCAGCCAAGTAAGCGGGGGGGCGACAGATACGCAGTATTTT; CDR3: CASSQVSGGATDTQYF
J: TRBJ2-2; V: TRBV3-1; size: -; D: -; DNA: TGTGCCAGCAGAGGGAAGGCTGGGGAGCTGTTTTTT; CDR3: CASRGKAGELFF
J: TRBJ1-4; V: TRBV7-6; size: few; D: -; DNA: TGTGCCAGCAGTATCGACAAGCGTAATGAAAAACTGTTTTTT; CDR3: CASSIDKRNEKLFF
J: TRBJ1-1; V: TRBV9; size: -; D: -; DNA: TGTGCCAGCAGTGCCGGGGGCGCGATCTCTGAAGCTTTCTTT; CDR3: CASSAGGAISEAFF
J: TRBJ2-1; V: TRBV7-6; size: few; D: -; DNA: TGTGCCAGCAGCCCACCAGATGAGCAGTTCTTC; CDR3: CASSPPDEQFF
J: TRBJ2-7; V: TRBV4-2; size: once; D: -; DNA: TGTGCCAGCAGCCAAGATCTTGGGCAAATCCTATCCTACGAGCAGTACTTC; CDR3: CASSQDLGQILSYEQYF